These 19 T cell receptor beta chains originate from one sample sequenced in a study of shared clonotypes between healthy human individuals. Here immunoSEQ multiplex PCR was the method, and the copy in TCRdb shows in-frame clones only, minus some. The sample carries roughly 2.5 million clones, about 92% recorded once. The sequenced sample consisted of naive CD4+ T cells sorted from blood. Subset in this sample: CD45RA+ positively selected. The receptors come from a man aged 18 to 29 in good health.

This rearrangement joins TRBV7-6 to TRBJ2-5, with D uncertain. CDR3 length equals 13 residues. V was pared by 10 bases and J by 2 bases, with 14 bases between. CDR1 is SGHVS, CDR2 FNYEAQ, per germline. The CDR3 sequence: CATGRSRQETQYF. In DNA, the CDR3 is TGTGCCACCGGAAGATCGAGGCAAGAGACCCAGTACTTC.

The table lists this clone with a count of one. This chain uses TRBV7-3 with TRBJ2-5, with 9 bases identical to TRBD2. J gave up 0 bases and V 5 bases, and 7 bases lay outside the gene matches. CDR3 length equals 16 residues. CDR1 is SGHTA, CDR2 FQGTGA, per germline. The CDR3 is CASSRSGGPNQETQYF. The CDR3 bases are TGTGCCAGCAGCCGTAGCGGGGGCCCAAACCAAGAGACCCAGTACTTC. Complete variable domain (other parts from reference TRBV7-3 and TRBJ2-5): GAGVSQTPSNKVTEKGKYVELRCDPISGHTALYWYRQSLGQGPEFLIYFQGTGAADDSGLPNDRFFAVRPEGSVSTLKIQRTERGDSAVYLCASSRSGGPNQETQYFGPGTRLLVL.

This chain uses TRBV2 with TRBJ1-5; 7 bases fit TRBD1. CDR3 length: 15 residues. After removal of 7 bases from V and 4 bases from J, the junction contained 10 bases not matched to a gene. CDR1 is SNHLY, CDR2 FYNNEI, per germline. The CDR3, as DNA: TGTGCCAGCACCAAAACAGGGGACGGGAATCAGCCCCAGCATTTT. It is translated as CASTKTGDGNQPQHF.

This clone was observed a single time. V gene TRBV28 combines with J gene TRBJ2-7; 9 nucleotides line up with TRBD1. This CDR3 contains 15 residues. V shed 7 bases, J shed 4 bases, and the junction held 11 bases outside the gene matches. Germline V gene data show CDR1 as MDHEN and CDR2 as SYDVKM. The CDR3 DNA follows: TGTGCCAGCACCCCCTCCCCAGGACAGGGGTACGAGCAGTACTTC. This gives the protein CASTPSPGQGYEQYF.

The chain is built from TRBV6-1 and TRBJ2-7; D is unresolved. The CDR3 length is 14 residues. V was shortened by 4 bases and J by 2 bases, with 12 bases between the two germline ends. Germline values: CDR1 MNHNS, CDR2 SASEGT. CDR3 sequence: CASSGPDKTYEQYF. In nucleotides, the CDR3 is TGTGCCAGCAGTGGCCCCGACAAGACCTACGAGCAGTACTTC.

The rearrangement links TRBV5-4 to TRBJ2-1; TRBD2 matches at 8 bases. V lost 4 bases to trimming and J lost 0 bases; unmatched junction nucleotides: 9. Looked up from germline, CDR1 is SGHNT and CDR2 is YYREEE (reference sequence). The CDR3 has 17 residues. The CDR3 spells CASSDGGVRSSYNEQFF. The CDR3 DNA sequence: TGTGCCAGCAGCGACGGGGGGGTGCGGAGCTCCTACAATGAGCAGTTCTTC. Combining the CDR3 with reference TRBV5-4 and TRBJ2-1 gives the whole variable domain ETGVTQSPTHLIKTRGQQVTLRCSSQSGHNTVSWYQQALGQGPQFIFQYYREEENGRGNFPPRFSGLQFPNYSSELNVNALELDDSALYLCASSDGGVRSSYNEQFFGPGTRLTVL.

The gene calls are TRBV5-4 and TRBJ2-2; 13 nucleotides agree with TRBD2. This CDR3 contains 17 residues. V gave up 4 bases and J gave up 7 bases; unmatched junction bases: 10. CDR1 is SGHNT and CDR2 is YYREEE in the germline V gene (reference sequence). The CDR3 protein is CASSTRTSGSLHGELFF. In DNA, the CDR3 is TGTGCCAGCAGCACCAGGACTAGCGGGAGTCTACACGGGGAGCTGTTTTTT. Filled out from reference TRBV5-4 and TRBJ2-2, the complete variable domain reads ETGVTQSPTHLIKTRGQQVTLRCSSQSGHNTVSWYQQALGQGPQFIFQYYREEENGRGNFPPRFSGLQFPNYSSELNVNALELDDSALYLCASSTRTSGSLHGELFFGEGSRLTVL.

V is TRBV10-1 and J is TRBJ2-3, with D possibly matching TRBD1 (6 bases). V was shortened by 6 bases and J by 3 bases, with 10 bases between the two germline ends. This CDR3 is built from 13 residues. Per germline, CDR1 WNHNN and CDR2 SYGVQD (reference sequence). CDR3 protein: CASRDSPTDTQYF. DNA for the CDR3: TGCGCCAGCAGGGACAGCCCAACAGATACGCAGTATTTT.

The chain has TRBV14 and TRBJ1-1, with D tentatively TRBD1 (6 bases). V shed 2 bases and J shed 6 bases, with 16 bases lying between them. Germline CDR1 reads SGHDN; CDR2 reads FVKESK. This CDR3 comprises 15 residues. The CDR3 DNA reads TGTGCCAGCAGCCAAACAACCGGGACATCCGCTGAAGCTTTCTTT. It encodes CASSQTTGTSAEAFF.

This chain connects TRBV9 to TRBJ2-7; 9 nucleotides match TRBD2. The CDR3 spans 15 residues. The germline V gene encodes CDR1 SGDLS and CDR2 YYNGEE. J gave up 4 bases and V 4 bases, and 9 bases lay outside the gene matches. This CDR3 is CASSPNRAGGYEQYF. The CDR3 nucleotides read TGTGCCAGCAGCCCGAATAGAGCGGGGGGTTACGAGCAGTACTTC. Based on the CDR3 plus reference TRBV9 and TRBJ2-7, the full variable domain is DSGVTQTPKHLITATGQRVTLRCSPRSGDLSVYWYQQSLDQGLQFLIQYYNGEERAKGNILERFSAQQFPDLHSELNLSSLELGDSALYFCASSPNRAGGYEQYFGPGTRLTVT.

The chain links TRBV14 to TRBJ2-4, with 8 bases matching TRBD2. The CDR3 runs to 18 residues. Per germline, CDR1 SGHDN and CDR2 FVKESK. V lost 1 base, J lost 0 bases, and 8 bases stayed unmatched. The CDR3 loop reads CASSQVYSGELAKNIQYF. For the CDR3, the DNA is TGTGCCAGCAGCCAAGTTTATAGCGGGGAATTAGCCAAAAACATTCAGTACTTC.

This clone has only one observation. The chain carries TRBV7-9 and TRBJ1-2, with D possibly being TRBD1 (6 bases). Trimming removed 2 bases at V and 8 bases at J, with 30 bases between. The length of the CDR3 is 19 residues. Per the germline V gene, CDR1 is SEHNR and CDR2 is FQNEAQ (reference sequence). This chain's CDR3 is CASSLPGGGGHVAKKGYTF. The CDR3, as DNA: TGTGCCAGCAGCTTACCCGGCGGAGGGGGACACGTGGCGAAGAAAGGCTACACCTTC. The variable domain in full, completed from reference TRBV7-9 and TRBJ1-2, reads DTGVSQNPRHKITKRGQNVTFRCDPISEHNRLYWYRQTLGQGPEFLTYFQNEAQLEKSRLLSDRFSAERPKGSFSTLEIQRTEQGDSAMYLCASSLPGGGGHVAKKGYTFGSGTRLTVV.

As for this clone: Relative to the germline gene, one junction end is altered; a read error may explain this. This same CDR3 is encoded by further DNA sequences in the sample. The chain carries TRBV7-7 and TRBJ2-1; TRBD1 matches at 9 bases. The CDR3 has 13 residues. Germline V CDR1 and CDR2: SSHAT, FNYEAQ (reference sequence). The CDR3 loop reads CASSLDRGNEQFF. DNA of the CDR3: TGTGCTAGCAGTTTGGACAGGGGCAATGAGCAGTTCTTC.

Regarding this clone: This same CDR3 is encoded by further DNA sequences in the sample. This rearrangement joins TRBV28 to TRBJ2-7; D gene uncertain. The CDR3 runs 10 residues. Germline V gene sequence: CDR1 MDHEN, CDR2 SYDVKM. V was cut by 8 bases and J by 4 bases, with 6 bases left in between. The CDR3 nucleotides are TGTGCCAGCGGCTCTTACGAGCAGTACTTC. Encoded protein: CASGSYEQYF.

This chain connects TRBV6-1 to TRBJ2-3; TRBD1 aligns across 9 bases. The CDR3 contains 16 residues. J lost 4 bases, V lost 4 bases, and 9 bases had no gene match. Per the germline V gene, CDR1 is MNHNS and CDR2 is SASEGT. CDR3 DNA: TGTGCCAGCAGTGGGGTTTGGGACAGGGTACCAGATACGCAGTATTTT. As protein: CASSGVWDRVPDTQYF.

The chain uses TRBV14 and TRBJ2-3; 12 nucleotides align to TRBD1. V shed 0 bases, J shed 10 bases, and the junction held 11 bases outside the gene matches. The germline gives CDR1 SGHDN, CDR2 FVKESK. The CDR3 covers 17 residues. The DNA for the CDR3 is TGTGCCAGCAGCCAAGACCCTCCGGGACAGGGGGCCCGCGCGCAGTATTTT. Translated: CASSQDPPGQGARAQYF.

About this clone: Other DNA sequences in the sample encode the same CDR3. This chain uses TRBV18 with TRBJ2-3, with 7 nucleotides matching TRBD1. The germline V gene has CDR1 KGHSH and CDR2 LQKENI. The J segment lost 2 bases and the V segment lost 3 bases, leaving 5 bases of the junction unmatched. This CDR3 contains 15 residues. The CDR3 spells CASSPSRGITDTQYF. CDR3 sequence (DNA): TGTGCCAGCTCACCCTCCAGGGGGATCACAGATACGCAGTATTTT.

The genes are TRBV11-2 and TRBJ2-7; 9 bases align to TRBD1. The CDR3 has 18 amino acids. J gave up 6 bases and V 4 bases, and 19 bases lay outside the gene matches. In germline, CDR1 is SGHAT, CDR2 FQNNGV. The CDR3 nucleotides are TGTGCCAGCAGCTCCGCCCTCGGGACAGGGTTCCCCGCCACCGAGCAGTACTTC. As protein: CASSSALGTGFPATEQYF.

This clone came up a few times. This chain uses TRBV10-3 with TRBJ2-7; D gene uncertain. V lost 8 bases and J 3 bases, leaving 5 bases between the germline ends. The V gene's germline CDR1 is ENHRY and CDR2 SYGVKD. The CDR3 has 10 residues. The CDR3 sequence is CAIGIYEQYF. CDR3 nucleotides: TGTGCCATCGGGATCTACGAGCAGTACTTC.